One and the same sample provided the 29 T cell receptor beta chains below, sequenced in a study of CD8 T cells in ankylosing spondylitis. TCRdb used MiXCR to reprocess the 5' RACE reads, holding one entry per CDR3 protein. This table has about 42,000 distinct CDR3 sequences, approximately 2.6% appearing once. Material: blood, either unsorted or a sorted T cell fraction (not recorded which). All receptors come from a male donor with ankylosing spondylitis or in good health (not recorded which).

At least ten counts were recorded for this clonotype. The V gene is TRBV9, the J gene TRBJ2-1; no definite D call. V was cut by 3 bases and J by 0 bases, with 4 bases left in between. Germline V gene lookup returns CDR1 SGDLS and CDR2 YYNGEE. The CDR3 is 13 residues long. In nucleotides, the CDR3 is TGTGCCAGCAGCGCCAGCTCCTACAATGAGCAGTTCTTC. Protein sequence: CASSASSYNEQFF.

The table lists this clonotype with many counts. The gene calls are TRBV9 and TRBJ2-7, with D perhaps matching TRBD1 or TRBD2 (5 bases each). Germline assignment: CDR1 SGDLS and CDR2 YYNGEE. Between the trimmed V and J ends, which lost 2 bases and 3 bases, there was a span of 15 bases. This CDR3 spans 15 amino acids. The CDR3 reads CASSVGPSEVYEQYF. The CDR3 DNA reads TGTGCCAGCAGCGTGGGACCTTCGGAAGTCTACGAGCAGTACTTC.

This chain uses TRBV9 with TRBJ1-4, with a tentative D call TRBD1 (6 bases). From germline, CDR1 is SGDLS and CDR2 YYNGEE. V was cut by 4 bases and J by 5 bases, with 15 bases left in between. This CDR3 comprises 15 residues. This CDR3 reads CASSPGGGANEKLFF. The CDR3 DNA sequence: TGTGCCAGCAGCCCGGGAGGGGGGGCGAATGAAAAACTGTTTTTT.

This clonotype was seen ten or more times. V is TRBV9 and J is TRBJ2-1; TRBD2 aligns across 10 bases. The length of the CDR3 is 16 residues. The V and J ends lost 4 bases and 12 bases, in that order; junction bases with no gene match: 16. From germline, CDR1 is SGDLS and CDR2 YYNGEE. The CDR3: CASSPRTSGLTMRQFF. CDR3 bases: TGTGCCAGCAGCCCCCGGACTAGCGGACTTACAATGAGGCAGTTCTTC.

In its sample, this clonotype was seen many times. The V call is TRBV9, the J call TRBJ2-1; 9 nucleotides line up with TRBD2. Germline V gene data show CDR1 as SGDLS and CDR2 as YYNGEE. The CDR3 is 15 amino acids. Germline trimming cut 2 bases from V and 7 bases from J; bases unmatched to any gene: 7. In nucleotides, the CDR3 is TGTGCCAGCAGCGTTGCTAGCGGGAACGTGAATGAGCAGTTCTTC. This codes for CASSVASGNVNEQFF.

In this sample, this clonotype turned up many times. This chain links TRBV9 with TRBJ2-5, with D perhaps TRBD2 (6 bases). The CDR3 loop spans 15 amino acids. V was clipped by 0 bases and J by 2 bases, with 11 bases between them. Germline values: CDR1 SGDLS, CDR2 YYNGEE. This CDR3 reads CASSVGGTRQETQYF. The CDR3, as DNA: TGTGCCAGCAGCGTAGGCGGGACCAGACAAGAGACCCAGTACTTC.

This clonotype was seen at least ten times. CDR3 in amino acids: CASSVSGGSGYGYTF. Written as DNA, the CDR3 is TGTGCCAGCAGCGTATCTGGGGGCTCAGGCTATGGCTACACCTTC. This sequence joins TRBV9 and TRBJ1-2; perhaps TRBD1 as D (6 bases). This CDR3 has 15 residues. Germline V gives CDR1 SGDLS, CDR2 YYNGEE. V was cut by 1 base and J by 4 bases, with 14 bases left in between.

This clonotype was seen ten or more times. This rearrangement joins TRBV9 to TRBJ2-3; D is possibly TRBD2 (5 bases). The CDR3 is made up of 15 amino acids. In germline, CDR1 is SGDLS, CDR2 YYNGEE. Trimming took off 1 base at V and 3 bases at J, with 12 bases between the two ends. In DNA form, the CDR3 reads TGTGCCAGCAGCGTAATCCTAGGAGGAACAGATACGCAGTATTTT. This encodes CASSVILGGTDTQYF.

This clonotype was detected ten times or more. V gene TRBV9 combines with J gene TRBJ2-3, with 10 bases fitting TRBD2. V lost 3 bases and J lost 7; bases outside the gene matches: 8. The CDR3 is 15 residues long. Germline CDR1 SGDLS, CDR2 YYNGEE. In DNA form, the CDR3 reads TGTGCCAGCAGCGCAGCGGGAGGGCCTCGGAATACGCAGTATTTT. This sequence encodes CASSAAGGPRNTQYF.

Many counts were recorded for this clonotype. This sequence joins TRBV9 and TRBJ2-1, with D tentatively TRBD1 or TRBD2 (7 bases each). Per the germline V gene, CDR1 is SGDLS and CDR2 is YYNGEE. V was clipped by 7 bases and J by 7 bases, with 18 bases between them. There are 14 residues in the CDR3. CDR3 amino acids: CASSFGQGGNEQFF. The CDR3 DNA reads TGTGCCAGCTCCTTCGGGCAGGGGGGGAATGAGCAGTTCTTC.

This clonotype has at least ten counts. V gene TRBV9 combines with J gene TRBJ2-7, with D possibly being TRBD2 (6 bases). The germline V gene has CDR1 SGDLS and CDR2 YYNGEE. Trimming pared 4 bases from V and 3 bases from J, leaving 23 bases between. CDR3 length: 17 amino acids. CDR3 loop: CASSPRAPGLARYEQYF. In DNA form, the CDR3 reads TGTGCCAGCAGCCCCCGGGCCCCGGGGCTAGCGCGCTACGAGCAGTACTTC.

This clonotype has ten or more counts. This sequence joins TRBV9 and TRBJ2-1; no clear D. Trimming pared 0 bases from V and 0 bases from J, leaving 4 bases between. The germline V gene has CDR1 SGDLS and CDR2 YYNGEE. The CDR3 length is 14 residues. The CDR3 sequence is CASSVGSSYNEQFF. In DNA, the CDR3 is TGTGCCAGCAGCGTAGGGAGCTCCTACAATGAGCAGTTCTTC.

There are many counts of this clonotype. CDR3 nucleotide sequence: TGTGCCAGCAGCGTAGGTTACGAGGGGAGAGGCAAAAACATTCAGTACTTC. It encodes CASSVGYEGRGKNIQYF. V gene TRBV9 combines with J gene TRBJ2-4; D tentatively fits TRBD1 or TRBD2 (5 bases each). The CDR3 is made up of 17 amino acids. Germline loops: CDR1 SGDLS, CDR2 YYNGEE. The V and J ends lost 0 bases and 3 bases respectively, with 16 bases between them. Together with reference TRBV9 and TRBJ2-4, the CDR3 gives the full variable domain: DSGVTQTPKHLITATGQRVTLRCSPRSGDLSVYWYQQSLDQGLQFLIQYYNGEERAKGNILERFSAQQFPDLHSELNLSSLELGDSALYFCASSVGYEGRGKNIQYFGAGTRLSVL.

There are many counts of this clonotype. V gene TRBV9 combines with J gene TRBJ2-3, with D possibly TRBD2 on 5 matching bases. The CDR3 spans 13 residues. V gave up 0 bases and J gave up 5 bases, with 7 bases separating them. CDR1 and CDR2 from the germline V gene are SGDLS and YYNGEE. The CDR3 loop is CASSVAAEDTQYF. The CDR3 DNA reads TGTGCCAGCAGCGTAGCAGCGGAAGATACGCAGTATTTT.

This clonotype was counted many times. This CDR3 reads CASSSTGGTGWYEQYF. The CDR3 DNA is TGTGCCAGCAGCTCAACCGGTGGGACAGGCTGGTACGAGCAGTACTTC. V and J are TRBV9 and TRBJ2-7; 8 bases fit TRBD1. The CDR3 runs to 16 residues. The trim removed 4 bases at V and 4 bases at J, leaving 13 bases unmatched. Looked up from germline, CDR1 is SGDLS and CDR2 is YYNGEE.

This clonotype has ten or more counts. The CDR3 coding sequence is TGTGCCAGCAGCGTAGAAATTAGTACCTACAATGAGCAGTTCTTC. This codes for CASSVEISTYNEQFF. The chain is built from TRBV9 and TRBJ2-1; unclear D gene. V was trimmed by 0 bases and J by 2 bases, leaving 9 bases between them. CDR1 is SGDLS and CDR2 is YYNGEE in the germline V gene. The CDR3 length is 15 residues.

This clonotype was recorded many times. J is TRBJ2-1 and V is TRBV9; no firm D call. Trimming shortened V by 0 bases and J by 0 bases, and 7 bases separated the two germline ends. CDR1 and CDR2 (germline): SGDLS, YYNGEE. The CDR3 runs to 15 residues. The CDR3 DNA follows: TGTGCCAGCAGCGTAGGACGCCTCTCCTACAATGAGCAGTTCTTC. It is translated as CASSVGRLSYNEQFF.

V gene TRBV9 combines with J gene TRBJ2-1; maybe TRBD1 (6 bases). Germline assignment: CDR1 SGDLS and CDR2 YYNGEE. The CDR3 has 17 amino acids. Trimming removed 2 bases from V and 8 bases from J, with 23 bases in between. CDR3 amino acids: CASSVAPQGMGVDEQFF. CDR3 DNA sequence: TGTGCCAGCAGCGTGGCCCCGCAGGGGATGGGCGTCGATGAGCAGTTCTTC.

This clonotype was seen ten or more times. The gene calls are TRBV9 and TRBJ2-7, with 7 bases identical to TRBD2. The CDR3 runs 16 residues. Per the germline V gene, CDR1 is SGDLS and CDR2 is YYNGEE. The ends lost 0 bases at V and 0 bases at J; junction bases unmatched: 6. CDR3 DNA sequence: TGTGCCAGCAGCGTAGCGGCGGGAGACCCCTCCTACGAGCAGTACTTC. Its translation: CASSVAAGDPSYEQYF.

The table lists this clonotype with many counts. This rearrangement joins TRBV9 to TRBJ1-1; D is perhaps TRBD1 (6 bases). Germline values: CDR1 SGDLS, CDR2 YYNGEE. V was pared by 4 bases and J by 4 bases, with 20 bases between. The CDR3 loop spans 16 amino acids. As DNA, the CDR3 is TGTGCCAGCAGCCGAGGGAGGGGGGCGACGGGCACTGAAGCTTTCTTT. It encodes CASSRGRGATGTEAFF.

This clonotype was counted at least ten times. The V gene is TRBV9, the J gene TRBJ2-3; TRBD2 aligns across 11 bases. This CDR3 region has 16 residues. J lost 7 bases, V lost 0 bases, and 7 bases had no gene match. The germline V gene encodes CDR1 SGDLS and CDR2 YYNGEE. CDR3 coding DNA: TGTGCCAGCAGCGTAGGGCGGGGACTAGCGGTCCATACGCAGTATTTT. Translation: CASSVGRGLAVHTQYF.

This clonotype showed up many times. The chain links TRBV9 to TRBJ2-1; no firm D call. The CDR3 spans 15 residues. Germline CDR1 reads SGDLS; CDR2 reads YYNGEE. The germline V and J ends were trimmed by 0 bases and 4 bases, with 11 bases remaining between them. Written as DNA, the CDR3 is TGTGCCAGCAGCGTAGCTGGCAGCGTTTACAATGAGCAGTTCTTC. Translating it yields CASSVAGSVYNEQFF.

In regard to this clonotype: A much larger clone lies one base from this, so it may be a read error. The V gene is TRBV9, the J gene TRBJ1-1; maybe TRBD1 (6 bases). The CDR3 extends over 15 amino acids. Germline values: CDR1 SGDLS, CDR2 YYNGEE. CDR3 nucleotide sequence: TGTGCCAGCAGCCCAGGGGTTATGATGAACGCTGAAGCTTTCTTT. Translating it yields CASSPGVMMNAEAFF.

The sample holds many counts of this clonotype. The chain carries TRBV9 and TRBJ1-2; 8 nucleotides align to TRBD1. The CDR3 totals 14 residues. Germline V gene sequence: CDR1 SGDLS, CDR2 YYNGEE. The V gene end was trimmed by 3 bases and the J gene end by 6 bases; junction bases not matched to a gene: 7. As DNA, the CDR3 is TGTGCCAGCAGCGAAACAACAGGGGGTGATGGCTACACCTTC. Translation: CASSETTGGDGYTF.

This clonotype was detected many times. The genes are TRBV9 and TRBJ2-7, with 10 bases lining up with TRBD1. V lost 4 bases and J lost 3; bases outside the gene matches: 4. The germline gives CDR1 SGDLS, CDR2 YYNGEE. CDR3 length: 14 amino acids. The CDR3 nucleotides read TGTGCCAGCAGCCACCGGGACAGGGGCTACGAGCAGTACTTC. Translation: CASSHRDRGYEQYF. The full variable domain, with the rest looked up from reference TRBV9 and TRBJ2-7, is DSGVTQTPKHLITATGQRVTLRCSPRSGDLSVYWYQQSLDQGLQFLIQYYNGEERAKGNILERFSAQQFPDLHSELNLSSLELGDSALYFCASSHRDRGYEQYFGPGTRLTVT.

The sample holds many counts of this clonotype. The V gene is TRBV9, the J gene TRBJ2-5; unclear D gene. The V gene's germline CDR1 is SGDLS and CDR2 YYNGEE. The ends were cut back, 0 bases at V and 1 base at J, with 10 bases in the middle. This CDR3 comprises 15 residues. DNA of the CDR3: TGTGCCAGCAGCGTAGACGGATCAACCCAAGAGACCCAGTACTTC. It is translated as CASSVDGSTQETQYF.

This clonotype was observed a few times. The V call is TRBV9, the J call TRBJ2-1; 9 nucleotides match TRBD2. Germline V lookup: CDR1 SGDLS, CDR2 YYNGEE. This CDR3 is built from 16 residues. The V gene end was trimmed by 5 bases and the J gene end by 0 bases; junction bases not matched to a gene: 6. The CDR3: CASSTSGSSSYNEQFF. In nucleotides, the CDR3 is TGTGCCAGCAGTACTAGCGGGTCCAGCTCCTACAATGAGCAGTTCTTC.

This clonotype was counted ten times or more. The chain combines TRBV9 with TRBJ2-1; D gene uncertain. The CDR3 consists of 14 residues. Between the trimmed V and J ends, which lost 6 bases and 4 bases, there was a span of 14 bases. Germline-derived CDR1 and CDR2 are SGDLS and YYNGEE. In DNA, the CDR3 is TGTGCCAGCACCCCAACAGTTTTATACAATGAGCAGTTCTTC. As protein: CASTPTVLYNEQFF.

This clonotype was seen ten or more times. The CDR3 reads CASSVGVLDTQYF. CDR3 nucleotides: TGTGCCAGCAGCGTAGGAGTACTGGATACGCAGTATTTT. This sequence joins TRBV9 and TRBJ2-3; no clear D. This CDR3 has 13 residues. Trimming took 0 bases from V and 6 from J, leaving 8 bases between them. CDR1 is SGDLS, CDR2 YYNGEE, per germline.